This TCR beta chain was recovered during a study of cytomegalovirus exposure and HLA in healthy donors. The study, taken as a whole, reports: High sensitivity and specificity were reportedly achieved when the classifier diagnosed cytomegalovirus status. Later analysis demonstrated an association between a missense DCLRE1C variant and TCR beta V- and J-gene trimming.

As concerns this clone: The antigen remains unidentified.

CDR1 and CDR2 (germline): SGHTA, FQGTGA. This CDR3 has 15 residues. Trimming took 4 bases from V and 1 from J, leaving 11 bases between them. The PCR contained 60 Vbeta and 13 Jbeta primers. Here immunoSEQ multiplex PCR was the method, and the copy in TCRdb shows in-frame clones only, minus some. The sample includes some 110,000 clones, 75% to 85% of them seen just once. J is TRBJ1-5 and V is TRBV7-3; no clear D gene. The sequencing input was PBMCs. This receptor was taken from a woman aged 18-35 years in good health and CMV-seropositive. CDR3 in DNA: TGTGCCAGCAGCTCGGACGGAGGGAGCAATCAGCCCCAGCATTTT. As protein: CASSSDGGSNQPQHF.